This TCR beta chain was captured by sequencing in a study of shared T cell receptors in the human thymus. CDR1 and CDR2 (germline): MNHNY, SVGAGI (reference sequence). Trimming took 7 bases from V and 2 from J; bases not matched to a gene: 7. This CDR3 region has 14 residues. Method: immunoSEQ multiplex PCR; TCRdb's copy keeps in-frame clones and lacks some. The sample lists some 640,000 clones; around 87% were seen once. The data were also submitted as part of a second study, on human thymus T cells. From that report: Seemingly biased V and J gene usage marked thymic and blood repertoires.

The rearrangement uses TRBV6-6 and TRBJ2-7, with 8 bases that match TRBD1. Sequenced material: thymocytes. This clonotype was obtained from a boy under three years old with a congenital heart defect. The CDR3 protein is CASKSEQGAYEQYF. The CDR3 region has the DNA TGTGCCAGCAAGTCTGAACAGGGGGCCTACGAGCAGTACTTC.